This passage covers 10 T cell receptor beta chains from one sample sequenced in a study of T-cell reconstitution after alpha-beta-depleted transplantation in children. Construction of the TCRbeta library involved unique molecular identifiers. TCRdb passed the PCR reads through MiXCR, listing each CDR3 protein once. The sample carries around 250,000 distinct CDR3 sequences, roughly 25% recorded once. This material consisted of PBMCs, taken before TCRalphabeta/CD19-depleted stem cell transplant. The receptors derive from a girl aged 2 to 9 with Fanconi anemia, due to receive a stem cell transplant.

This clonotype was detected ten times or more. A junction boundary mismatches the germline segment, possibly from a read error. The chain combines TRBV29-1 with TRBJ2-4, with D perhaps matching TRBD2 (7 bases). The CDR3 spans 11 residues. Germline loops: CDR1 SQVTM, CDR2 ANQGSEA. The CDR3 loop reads CSVEDRGDTKF. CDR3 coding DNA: TGCAGCGTTGAAGATCGGGGGGACACGAAATTC.

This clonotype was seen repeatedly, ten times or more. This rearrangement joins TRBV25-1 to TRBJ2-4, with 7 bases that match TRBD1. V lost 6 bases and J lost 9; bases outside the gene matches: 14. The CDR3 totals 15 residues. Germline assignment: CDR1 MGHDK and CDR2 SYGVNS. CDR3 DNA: TGTGCCAGCAGCCCACCAACAGGGGATATGGGCATTCAGTACTTC. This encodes CASSPPTGDMGIQYF.

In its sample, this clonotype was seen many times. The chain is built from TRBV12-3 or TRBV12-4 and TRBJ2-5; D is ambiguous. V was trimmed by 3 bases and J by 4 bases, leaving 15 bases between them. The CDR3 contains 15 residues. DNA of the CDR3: TGTGCCAGCAGTTTCGGGTGGAGTCGTGGAGAGACCCAGTACTTC. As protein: CASSFGWSRGETQYF.

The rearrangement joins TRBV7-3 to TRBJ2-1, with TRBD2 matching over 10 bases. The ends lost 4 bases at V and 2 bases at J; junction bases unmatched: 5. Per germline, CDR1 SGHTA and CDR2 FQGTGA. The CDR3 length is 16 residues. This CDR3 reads CASSWGLAGAYNEQFF. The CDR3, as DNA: TGTGCCAGCAGCTGGGGCCTAGCGGGGGCCTACAATGAGCAGTTCTTC.

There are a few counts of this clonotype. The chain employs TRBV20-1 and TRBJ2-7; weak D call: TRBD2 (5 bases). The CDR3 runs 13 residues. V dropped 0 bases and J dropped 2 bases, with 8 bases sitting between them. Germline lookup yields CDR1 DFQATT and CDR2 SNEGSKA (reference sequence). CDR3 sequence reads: CSAREADAYEQYF. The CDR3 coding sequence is TGCAGTGCTAGAGAAGCGGACGCCTACGAGCAGTACTTC.

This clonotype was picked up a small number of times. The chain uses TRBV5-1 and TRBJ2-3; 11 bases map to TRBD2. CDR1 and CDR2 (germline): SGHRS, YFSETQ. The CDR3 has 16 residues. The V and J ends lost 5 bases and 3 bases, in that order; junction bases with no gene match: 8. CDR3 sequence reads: CASRPPGLAATDTQYF. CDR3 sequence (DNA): TGCGCCAGCAGACCACCGGGACTAGCGGCTACAGATACGCAGTATTTT.

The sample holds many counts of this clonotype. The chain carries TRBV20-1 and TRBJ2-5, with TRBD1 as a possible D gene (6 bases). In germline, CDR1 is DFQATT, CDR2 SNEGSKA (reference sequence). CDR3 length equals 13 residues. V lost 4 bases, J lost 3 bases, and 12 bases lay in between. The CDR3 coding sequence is TGCAGTGCTACTGACAGGACCAAAGAGACCCAGTACTTC. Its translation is CSATDRTKETQYF.

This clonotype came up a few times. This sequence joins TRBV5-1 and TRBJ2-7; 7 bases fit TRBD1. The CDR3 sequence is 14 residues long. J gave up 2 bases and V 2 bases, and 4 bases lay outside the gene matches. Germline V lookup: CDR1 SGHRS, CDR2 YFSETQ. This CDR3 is CASSFSGQPYEQYF. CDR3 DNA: TGCGCCAGCAGCTTCTCGGGACAGCCCTACGAGCAGTACTTC.

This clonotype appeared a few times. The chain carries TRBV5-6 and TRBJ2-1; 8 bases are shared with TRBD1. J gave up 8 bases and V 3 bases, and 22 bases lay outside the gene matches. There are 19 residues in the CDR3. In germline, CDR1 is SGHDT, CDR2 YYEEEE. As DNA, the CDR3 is TGTGCCAGCAGCTATCCGGCTTTGATCGGGACAGGAGAGAAAGATGAGCAGTTCTTC. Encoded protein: CASSYPALIGTGEKDEQFF.

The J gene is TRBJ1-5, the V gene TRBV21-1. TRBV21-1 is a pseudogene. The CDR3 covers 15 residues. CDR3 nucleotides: TGTGCCAGCAACCTTGACACCCAGGGCAATCAGCCCCAGCATTTT. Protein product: CASNLDTQGNQPQHF.